Listed here is a single T cell receptor beta chain. Its specificity is unknown. The entry originates in a study of CD8 T cells in ankylosing spondylitis. Study conclusions and caveats: Enrichment of disease-linked clones was reportedly significant in matched ankylosing spondylitis synovial fluid. Seemingly distinctive of ankylosing spondylitis blood was a TCR beta motif formed by eight highly homologous variants. With a CD8+ phenotype, disease-linked clones were relatively rare in peripheral blood.

Making use of molecular barcodes, quantitative 5'-RACE generated TCR beta libraries. From the 5' RACE reads, TCRdb called clonotypes with MiXCR, one entry per CDR3 protein. The sample records some 270,000 distinct CDR3 sequences, 30% to 35% being singletons. Trimming cost V 3 bases and J 8 bases, with 17 bases left between them. The CDR3 length is 14 residues. The germline gives CDR1 DFQATT, CDR2 SNEGSKA (reference sequence). The TCR comes from a male donor with ankylosing spondylitis or in good health (not recorded which). Input material: blood, either unsorted or a sorted T cell fraction (not recorded which). The chain recombines TRBV20-1 with TRBJ2-4, with D possibly matching TRBD1 (6 bases). The CDR3 region has the DNA TGCAGTGCTAGCCGACAGGTTGGGACCGACATTCAGTACTTC. This sequence encodes CSASRQVGTDIQYF.